Detailed here is one T cell receptor beta chain. It lacks a known antigen. Base quality data are lacking; no much larger clone is found one base away. Reads for this sample came from an Illumina NovaSeq 6000. Using 5'RACE with constant-segment primers, TCRalpha and TCRbeta cDNA libraries were constructed, with sample barcodes and unique molecular identifiers added in the process. Trizol reagent was used to extract RNA from every sample. The libraries were amplified in two PCR steps, and the second step added a second sample barcode and Illumina TruSeq adapters. Libraries were sequenced on an Illumina NovaSeq with 2 x 150 bp paired-end reads. The source study handled its data this way. Reads were demultiplexed and collapsed into UMI-guided consensus sequences with migec v1.2.7. Using mixcr v2.1.11, UMI consensuses were aligned to TRA and TRB V and J templates and then assembled into clonotypes. A clonotype was counted as expanded or contracted only when both edgeR and NoisET called the clonotype significant, with the noise models trained on biological replicates. For edgeR calls, a false discovery rate-adjusted p below 0.01 and a log2 fold-change threshold of 1 were applied. As an exploratory analysis of dynamics, PCA with hierarchical clustering was applied to max-normalized trajectories of the 1000 most abundant clonotypes. Each responding clone was given a CD4 or CD8 phenotype based on the CD4+ and CD8+ repertoires, which had been sequenced separately. The public reads were reprocessed in TCRdb via fastp at Q25 and MiXCR, keeping in-frame beta chains. Rows merge per CDR3 protein into single entries with the most common DNA and genes. The V and J calls here are based on TCRdb, not the publication. Across this sample there are about 130,000 distinct CDR3 sequences, with roughly 6% seen only once. The ten largest make up roughly 2.2% of the sample.

The data originate from a study of T-cell memory formation after mild COVID-19 (dated by TCRdb to about 2021). Context from the whole study: Most TCR sequence clusters were specific to one of the two donors. In two donors, T-cell clones that expanded and contracted after mild COVID-19 were followed by sequencing TCRalpha and TCRbeta repertoires longitudinally. Two young, previously healthy adult volunteers made up the cohort, one male and one female. Paper-wide results and their limitations: Contracting CD4+ clones turned up mainly in the CM and EM memory subsets, whereas EMRA was where CD8+ clones were enriched. Whether the second-wave clones peaking on day 37 were SARS-CoV-2 specific was not confirmed. Some responding clones were detected in pre-infection memory, suggesting pre-existing cross-reactive memory T cells joined the SARS-CoV-2 response. Balanced CD4/CD8 phenotypes were observed for clones contracting from day 15 to 85, whereas a bias towards CD4+ was observed for a second wave of clones expanding from day 15 to 37. Only a couple of mild cases were covered by the study, and larger cohorts that include severe cases with pre-infection samples were considered necessary.

PBMCs were isolated by Ficoll-Paque density gradient centrifugation. From the cysteine through the phenylalanine, the CDR3 covers 11 amino acids. Only the CDR3 portion is preserved as DNA: 33 bases, with reading frame beginning at the first base. The germline ends are 10 bases apart after V is trimmed by 3 bases and J by 8 bases. CDR1 and CDR2, looked up from the germline V gene (reference sequence), are DFQATT and SNEGSKA. Sequenced input: PBMCs or a T cell subset sorted from them (not recorded which). The receptor was derived from an adult woman who had mild COVID-19 (a few samples of this study predate the infection). The sample titles of this study are shuffled in the database, so cell type and time point are left out; the donor was told from shared clones. The V and J segments used are TRBV20-1 and TRBJ1-1, and the D gene may be TRBD1, 5 bases matching. The nucleotide sequence is given as TGCAGTGCTAGGACAGCTGCGGAAGCTTTCTTT. Its coded protein is CSARTAAEAFF.